Presented here are 10 T cell receptor beta chains from one specimen sequenced in a study of patients and donors after allogeneic stem cell transplantation. TCRdb recomputed calls from the RT-PCR reads with MiXCR, one row per CDR3 protein. The sample yields 390,000 or so distinct CDR3 sequences, approximately 16% seen once. Sequencing input: blood, either unsorted or a sorted T cell fraction (not recorded which). These receptors all come from a human donor who was either an allogeneic HSCT recipient or a stem cell or donor lymphocyte infusion donor (not recorded which). It is not recorded whose cells these are; they may come from a transplant donor.

CDR3 amino acids: CASSLFGALNTGELFF. CDR3 nucleotide sequence: TGTGCCAGCAGTTTATTCGGGGCCTTGAACACCGGGGAGCTGTTTTTT. The chain employs TRBV27 and TRBJ2-2, with D tentatively TRBD1 or TRBD2 (5 bases each). This CDR3 comprises 16 residues. Germline CDR1 is MNHEY and CDR2 is SMNVEV (reference sequence). V was pared by 1 base and J by 1 base, with 10 bases between.

The V gene is TRBV7-9, the J gene TRBJ1-2; no clear D gene. In germline, CDR1 is SEHNR, CDR2 FQNEAQ (reference sequence). V lost 5 bases to trimming and J lost 4 bases, with 11 bases between them. CDR3 length: 13 amino acids. This CDR3 reads CASSRPTSYGYTF. The CDR3 nucleotides read TGTGCCAGCAGCCGGCCGACATCCTATGGCTACACCTTC.

This clonotype was counted only a few times. One end of the junction does not line up with germline, which may come from a read error. The chain has TRBV4-2 and TRBJ1-4, with D maybe TRBD1 (6 bases). This CDR3 has 16 amino acids. The germline V gene encodes CDR1 LGHNA and CDR2 YNFKEQ. CDR3 DNA: TGTGCCAGTAGCCAAGCATCGCACAGGGTAGATGAAAAACTGTTTTTT. As protein: CASSQASHRVDEKLFF.

V usage is TRBV5-1 and J usage is TRBJ2-1; TRBD2 matches 8 bases. Unmatched junction bases numbered 15, after V lost 4 bases and J lost 6 bases. The CDR3 covers 17 residues. CDR1 is SGHRS and CDR2 is YFSETQ in the germline V gene. The CDR3 protein is CASSALFRTSIFNEQFF. In DNA, the CDR3 is TGCGCCAGCAGCGCTCTATTTCGGACTAGCATATTCAATGAGCAGTTCTTC. Together with reference TRBV5-1 and TRBJ2-1, the CDR3 gives the full variable domain: KAGVTQTPRYLIKTRGQQVTLSCSPISGHRSVSWYQQTPGQGLQFLFEYFSETQRNKGNFPGRFSGRQFSNSRSEMNVSTLELGDSALYLCASSALFRTSIFNEQFFGPGTRLTVL.

This rearrangement joins TRBV7-9 to TRBJ1-4, with 8 bases that match TRBD1. The CDR3 consists of 15 residues. The J segment lost 5 bases and the V segment lost 4 bases, leaving 6 bases of the junction unmatched. The V gene's germline CDR1 is SEHNR and CDR2 FQNEAQ (reference sequence). DNA of the CDR3: TGTGCCAGCAGCTCCCGACAGGGGTTGAATGAAAAACTGTTTTTT. Protein: CASSSRQGLNEKLFF.

This clonotype showed up many times. The rearrangement uses TRBV29-1 and TRBJ1-6, with D maybe TRBD1 (5 bases). This CDR3 region has 14 residues. The V gene's germline CDR1 is SQVTM and CDR2 ANQGSEA. Trimming removed 6 bases at V and 0 bases at J, with 9 bases between. CDR3 in DNA: TGCAGCGTACGGGACGGCTCCTATAATTCACCCCTCCACTTT. This translates into CSVRDGSYNSPLHF.

The chain uses TRBV6-1 and TRBJ2-5; TRBD1 aligns across 8 bases. There are 15 residues in the CDR3. Trimming removed 2 bases from V and 4 bases from J; junction bases left unmatched: 6. The germline CDR1 and CDR2 sequences are MNHNS and SASEGT. The CDR3 bases are TGTGCCAGCAGTGAAAGAGGACAGGGTCGAGAGACCCAGTACTTC. Amino acid sequence: CASSERGQGRETQYF.

This clonotype was observed a few times. This chain's CDR3 is CASSYTGLNYGYTF. CDR3 bases: TGTGCCAGCAGTTACACCGGTCTAAACTATGGCTACACCTTC. The chain has TRBV6-5 and TRBJ1-2; D not resolved. Trimming left V 2 bases short and J 2 bases short, with 9 bases between. Germline V gene data show CDR1 as MNHEY and CDR2 as SVGAGI. This CDR3 has 14 residues.

The chain joins TRBV21-1 to TRBJ2-5; the D call TRBD2 from the table was never checked on the DNA. TRBV21-1 is shown as a pseudogene. CDR3 length: 14 residues. The CDR3 protein is CASSKKGPMGTQYF. The CDR3 DNA follows: TGTGCCAGCAGCAAAAAGGGGCCCATGGGGACCCAGTACTTC.

The V gene is TRBV7-8, the J gene TRBJ1-2; D is unclear. Germline V gene data show CDR1 as SGHVS and CDR2 as FQNEAQ. The CDR3 has 13 residues. V lost 4 bases, J lost 9 bases, and 15 bases lay in between. The CDR3 loop is CASSSHVTDSYTF. The CDR3 coding sequence is TGTGCCAGCAGCTCTCATGTGACGGATAGCTACACCTTC.